Listed here is a single T cell receptor (beta chain). Produced via immunoSEQ multiplex PCR; TCRdb's table is partial and in-frame only. The repertoire has about 67,000 clones, about nine tenths of them found once; the top ten carry about 1.5%. This record comes from a study of T cell changes during pregnancy in multiple sclerosis. Germline V gene sequence: CDR1 SEHNR, CDR2 FQNEAQ (reference sequence). This CDR3 is built from 15 residues. V shed 4 bases and J shed 2 bases, with 14 bases lying between them. V and J are TRBV7-9 and TRBJ1-2, with D perhaps matching TRBD1 (5 bases). The origin of this receptor is a female donor with multiple sclerosis, enrolled in a pregnancy study. The sequenced sample was peripheral blood, obtained in the second trimester of pregnancy. The CDR3 reads CASSYTRAINYGYTF. CDR3 nucleotide sequence: TGTGCCAGCAGCTACACCAGGGCGATCAACTATGGCTACACCTTC.